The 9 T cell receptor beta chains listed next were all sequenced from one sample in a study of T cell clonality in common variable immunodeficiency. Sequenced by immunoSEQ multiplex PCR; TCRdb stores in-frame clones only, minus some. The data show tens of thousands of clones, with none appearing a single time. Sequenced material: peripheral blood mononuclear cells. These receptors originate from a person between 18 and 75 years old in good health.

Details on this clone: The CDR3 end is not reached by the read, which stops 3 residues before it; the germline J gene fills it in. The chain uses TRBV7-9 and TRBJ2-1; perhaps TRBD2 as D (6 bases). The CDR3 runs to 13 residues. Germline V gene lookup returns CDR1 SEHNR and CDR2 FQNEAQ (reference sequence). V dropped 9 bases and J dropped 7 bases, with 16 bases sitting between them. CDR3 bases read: TGTGCCAGTAGAGGGGAGGACGGTAATGAG. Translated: CASRGEDGNE. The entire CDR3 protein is CASRGEDGNEQFF.

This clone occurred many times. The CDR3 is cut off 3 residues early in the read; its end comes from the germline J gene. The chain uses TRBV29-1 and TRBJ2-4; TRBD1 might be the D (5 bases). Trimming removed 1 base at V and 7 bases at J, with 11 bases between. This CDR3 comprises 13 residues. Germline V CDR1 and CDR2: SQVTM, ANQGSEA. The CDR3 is CSVEGQGRNIQYF. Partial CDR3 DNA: TGCAGCGTTGAAGGTCAGGGAAGGAACATT.

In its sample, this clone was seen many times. Here the CDR3 reads CSASRGTNEQFF. The CDR3 bases that were read are TGCAGTGCTAGCCGGGGAACCAATGAG. The gene calls are TRBV20-1 and TRBJ2-1; a possible D gene is TRBD2 (5 bases). The read terminates 3 residues before the CDR3 end, so the remaining end is supplied by the germline J gene. CDR3 length: 12 amino acids. V dropped 3 bases and J dropped 6 bases, with 9 bases sitting between them. In germline, CDR1 is DFQATT, CDR2 SNEGSKA (reference sequence).

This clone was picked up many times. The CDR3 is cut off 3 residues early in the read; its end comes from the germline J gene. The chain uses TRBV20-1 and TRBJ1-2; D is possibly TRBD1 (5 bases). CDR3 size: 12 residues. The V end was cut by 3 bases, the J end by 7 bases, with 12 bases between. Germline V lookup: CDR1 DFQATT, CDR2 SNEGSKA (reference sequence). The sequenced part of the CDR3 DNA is TGCAGTGCTAGCCAGGGTGAAGCTGGC. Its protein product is CSASQGEAG. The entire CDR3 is CSASQGEAGYTF.

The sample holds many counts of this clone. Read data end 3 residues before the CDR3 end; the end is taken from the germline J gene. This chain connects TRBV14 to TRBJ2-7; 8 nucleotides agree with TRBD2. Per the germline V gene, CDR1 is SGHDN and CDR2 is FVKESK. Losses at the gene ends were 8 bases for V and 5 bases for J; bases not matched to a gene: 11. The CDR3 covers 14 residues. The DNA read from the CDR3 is TGTGCCAGCCAAAATCCGGGGGGGGGCGACGAG. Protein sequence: CASQNPGGGDE. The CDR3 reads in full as CASQNPGGGDEQYF.

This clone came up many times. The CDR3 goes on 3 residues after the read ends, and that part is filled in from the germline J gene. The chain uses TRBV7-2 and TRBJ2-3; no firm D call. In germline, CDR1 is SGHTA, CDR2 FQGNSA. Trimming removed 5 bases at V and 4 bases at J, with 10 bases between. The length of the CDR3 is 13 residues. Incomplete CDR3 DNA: TGTGCCAGCAGCCCGTCCACGGCAGATACG. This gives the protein CASSPSTADT. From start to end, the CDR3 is CASSPSTADTQYF.

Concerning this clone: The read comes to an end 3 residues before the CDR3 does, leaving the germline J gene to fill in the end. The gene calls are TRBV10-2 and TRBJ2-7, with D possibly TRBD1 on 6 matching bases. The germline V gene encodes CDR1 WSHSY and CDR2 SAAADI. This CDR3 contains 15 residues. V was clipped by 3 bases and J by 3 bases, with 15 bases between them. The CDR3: CASSEGRGILYEQYF. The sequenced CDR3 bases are TGCGCCAGCAGTGAAGGAAGGGGGATTCTCTACGAG.

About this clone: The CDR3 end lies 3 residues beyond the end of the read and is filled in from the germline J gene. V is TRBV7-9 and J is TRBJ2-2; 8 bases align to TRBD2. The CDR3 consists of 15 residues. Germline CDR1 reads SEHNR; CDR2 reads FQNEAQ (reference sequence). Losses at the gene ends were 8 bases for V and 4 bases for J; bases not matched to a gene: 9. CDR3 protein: CASFRAGEGTGELFF. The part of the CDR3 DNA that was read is TGTGCCAGCTTTCGAGCGGGGGAGGGCACCGGGGAG.

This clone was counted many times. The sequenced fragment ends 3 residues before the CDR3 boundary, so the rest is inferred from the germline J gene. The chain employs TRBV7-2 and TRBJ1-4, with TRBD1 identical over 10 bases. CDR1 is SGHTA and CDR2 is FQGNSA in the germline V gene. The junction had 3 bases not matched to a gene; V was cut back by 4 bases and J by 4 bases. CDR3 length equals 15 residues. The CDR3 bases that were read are TGTGCCAGCAGCTCATGGGACAGGGGTAATGAAAAA. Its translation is CASSSWDRGNEK. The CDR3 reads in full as CASSSWDRGNEKLFF.